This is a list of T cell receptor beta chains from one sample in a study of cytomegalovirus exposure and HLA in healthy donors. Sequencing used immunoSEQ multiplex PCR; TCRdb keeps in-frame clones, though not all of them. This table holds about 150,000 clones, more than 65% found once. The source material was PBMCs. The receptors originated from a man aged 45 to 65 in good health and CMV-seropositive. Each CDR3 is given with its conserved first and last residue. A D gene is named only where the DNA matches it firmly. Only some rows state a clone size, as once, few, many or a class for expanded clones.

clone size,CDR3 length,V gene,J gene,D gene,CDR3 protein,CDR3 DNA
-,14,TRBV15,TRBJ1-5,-,CATSRDLGGQPQHF,TGTGCCACCAGCAGAGATTTAGGGGGACAGCCCCAGCATTTT
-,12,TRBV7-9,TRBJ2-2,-,CSSGVGPGELFF,TGTTCCAGCGGTGTGGGCCCCGGGGAGCTGTTTTTT
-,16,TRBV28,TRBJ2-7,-,CASSLSSVGASYEQYF,TGTGCCAGCAGTTTATCTTCCGTGGGAGCCTCCTACGAGCAGTACTTC
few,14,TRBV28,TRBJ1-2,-,CASSLSQALYGYTF,TGTGCCAGCAGTTTATCGCAGGCCCTCTATGGCTACACCTTC
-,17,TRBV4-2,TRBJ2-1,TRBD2,CASSQSVLAGGTYEQFF,TGTGCCAGCAGCCAATCCGTGCTTGCGGGAGGGACCTATGAGCAGTTCTTC
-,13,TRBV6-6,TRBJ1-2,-,CASSPTGNLGYTF,TGTGCCAGCAGTCCTACAGGGAATTTAGGCTACACCTTC
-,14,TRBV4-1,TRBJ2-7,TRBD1,CASSRDRSAYEQYF,TGCGCCAGCAGCCGGGACAGGTCGGCCTACGAGCAGTACTTC
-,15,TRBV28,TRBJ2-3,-,CASSQGGQRTDTQYF,TGTGCCAGCAGTCAGGGGGGACAGCGCACAGATACGCAGTATTTT
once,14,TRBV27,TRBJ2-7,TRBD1,CASSGSGTDYEQYF,TGTGCCAGCAGTGGATCCGGGACAGACTACGAGCAGTACTTC
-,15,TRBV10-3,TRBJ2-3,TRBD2,CAISAASGSTDTQYF,TGTGCCATCAGCGCGGCTAGCGGCAGCACAGATACGCAGTATTTT
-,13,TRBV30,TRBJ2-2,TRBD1,CACKTGATGELFF,TGTGCCTGTAAAACAGGGGCCACCGGGGAGCTGTTTTTT
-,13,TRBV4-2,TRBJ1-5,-,CASSQDRGQPQHF,TGTGCCAGCAGCCAAGACAGGGGTCAGCCCCAGCATTTT
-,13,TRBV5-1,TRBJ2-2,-,CASSRVPRGELFF,TGCGCCAGCTCCCGAGTCCCGCGGGGGGAGCTGTTTTTT
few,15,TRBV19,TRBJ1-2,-,CASSARQTVWRGYTF,TGTGCCAGTAGTGCGAGACAGACGGTTTGGCGTGGCTACACCTTC
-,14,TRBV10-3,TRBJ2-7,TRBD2,CAISGLAGNYEQYF,TGTGCCATCAGTGGACTAGCGGGAAACTACGAGCAGTACTTC
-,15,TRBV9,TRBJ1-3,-,CASSVGSGSGNTIYF,TGTGCCAGCAGCGTGGGCAGCGGCTCTGGAAACACCATATATTTT
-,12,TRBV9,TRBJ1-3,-,CASSFKENTIYF,TGTGCCAGCTCTTTCAAGGAGAACACCATATATTTT
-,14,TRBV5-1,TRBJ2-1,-,CASSPDWGQNEQFF,TGCGCCAGCAGCCCGGATTGGGGGCAGAATGAGCAGTTCTTC
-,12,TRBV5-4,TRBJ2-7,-,CASSFNSYEQYF,TGTGCCAGCAGCTTCAATTCCTACGAGCAGTACTTC
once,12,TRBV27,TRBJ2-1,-,CASNEQGREQFF,TGTGCCAGCAACGAACAGGGGAGGGAGCAGTTCTTC
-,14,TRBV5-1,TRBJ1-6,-,CASSLGGAGSPLHF,TGCGCCAGCAGCTTGGGGGGCGCCGGTTCACCCCTCCACTTT
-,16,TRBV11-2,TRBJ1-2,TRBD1,CASSPWTGALNYGYTF,TGTGCCAGCAGCCCATGGACAGGGGCCCTAAACTATGGCTACACCTTC
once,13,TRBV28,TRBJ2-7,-,CASRGGLGYEQYF,TGTGCCAGCAGGGGGGGGCTGGGGTACGAGCAGTACTTC
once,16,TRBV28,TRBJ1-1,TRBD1,CASSSPAGQGWTEAFF,TGTGCCAGCAGTTCACCCGCGGGACAGGGATGGACTGAAGCTTTCTTT
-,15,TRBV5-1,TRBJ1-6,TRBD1,CASRAVTGSNSPLHF,TGCGCCAGCCGCGCCGTGACAGGGTCTAATTCACCCCTCCACTTT
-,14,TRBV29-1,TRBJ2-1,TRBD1,CSVDPGTAYNEQFF,TGCAGCGTTGATCCCGGGACAGCCTACAATGAGCAGTTCTTC
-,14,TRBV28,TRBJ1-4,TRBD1,CASGSDRLNEKLFF,TGTGCCAGCGGGTCGGACAGGCTGAATGAAAAACTGTTTTTT
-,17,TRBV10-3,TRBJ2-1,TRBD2,CAISARTSGRSSGEQFF,TGTGCCATCAGTGCTAGGACTAGCGGGAGATCTAGTGGTGAGCAGTTCTTC